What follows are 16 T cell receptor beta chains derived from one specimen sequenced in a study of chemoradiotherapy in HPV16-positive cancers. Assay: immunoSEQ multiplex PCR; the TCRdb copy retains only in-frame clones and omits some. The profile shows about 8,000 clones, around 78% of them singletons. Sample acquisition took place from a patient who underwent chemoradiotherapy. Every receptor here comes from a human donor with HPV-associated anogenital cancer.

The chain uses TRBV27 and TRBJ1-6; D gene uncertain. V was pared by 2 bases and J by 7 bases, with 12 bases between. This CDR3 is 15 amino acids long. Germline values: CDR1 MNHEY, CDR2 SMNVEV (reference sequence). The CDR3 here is CASSLEGIENSPLHF. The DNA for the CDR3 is TGTGCCAGCAGTTTAGAGGGCATTGAGAATTCACCCCTCCACTTT.

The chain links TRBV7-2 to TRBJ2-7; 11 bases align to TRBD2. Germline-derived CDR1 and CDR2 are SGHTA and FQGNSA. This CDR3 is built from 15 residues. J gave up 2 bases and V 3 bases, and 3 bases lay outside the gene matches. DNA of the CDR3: TGTGCCAGCAGCTTTCCGACTAGCGGGACCTACGAGCAGTACTTC. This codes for CASSFPTSGTYEQYF.

Here the CDR3 DNA reads TGTGCCAGTAGGGCCACACTAGCGGGGGACAAAAACATTCAGTACTTC. As protein: CASRATLAGDKNIQYF. The chain uses TRBV19 and TRBJ2-4; 11 bases are a match to TRBD2. Germline trimming cut 6 bases from V and 3 bases from J; bases unmatched to any gene: 7. The germline CDR1 and CDR2 sequences are LNHDA and SQIVND (reference sequence). The CDR3 contains 16 residues.

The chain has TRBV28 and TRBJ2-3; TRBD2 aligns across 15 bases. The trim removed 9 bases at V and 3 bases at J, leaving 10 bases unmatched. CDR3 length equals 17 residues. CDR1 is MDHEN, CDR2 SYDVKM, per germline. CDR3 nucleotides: TGTGCCAGTTCTACCGGGACTAGCGGGAGGAGGACAGATACGCAGTATTTT. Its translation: CASSTGTSGRRTDTQYF.

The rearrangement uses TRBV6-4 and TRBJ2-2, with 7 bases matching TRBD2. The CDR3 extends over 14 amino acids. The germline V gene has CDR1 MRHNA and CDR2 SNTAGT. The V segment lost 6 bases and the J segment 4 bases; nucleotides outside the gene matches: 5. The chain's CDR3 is CASRDPGGTGELFF. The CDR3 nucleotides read TGTGCCAGCAGAGACCCGGGGGGCACCGGGGAGCTGTTTTTT.

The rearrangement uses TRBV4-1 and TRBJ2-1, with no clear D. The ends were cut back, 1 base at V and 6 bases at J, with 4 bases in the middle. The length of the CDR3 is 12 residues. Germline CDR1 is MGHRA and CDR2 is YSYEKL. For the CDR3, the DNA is TGCGCCAGCAGCCAAGGGGGCAATGAGCAGTTCTTC. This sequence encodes CASSQGGNEQFF.

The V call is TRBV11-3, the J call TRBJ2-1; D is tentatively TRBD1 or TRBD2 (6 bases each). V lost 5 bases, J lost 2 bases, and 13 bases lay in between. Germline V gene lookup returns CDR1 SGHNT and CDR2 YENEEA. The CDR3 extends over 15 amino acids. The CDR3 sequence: CASSPWGAPYNEQFF. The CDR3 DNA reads TGTGCCAGCAGCCCCTGGGGGGCCCCCTACAATGAGCAGTTCTTC.

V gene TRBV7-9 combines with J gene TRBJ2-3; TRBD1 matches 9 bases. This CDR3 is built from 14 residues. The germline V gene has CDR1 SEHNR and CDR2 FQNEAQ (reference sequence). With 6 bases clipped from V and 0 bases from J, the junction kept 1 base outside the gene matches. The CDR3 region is CASRTGGSTDTQYF. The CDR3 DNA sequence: TGTGCCAGCAGAACAGGGGGCAGCACAGATACGCAGTATTTT.

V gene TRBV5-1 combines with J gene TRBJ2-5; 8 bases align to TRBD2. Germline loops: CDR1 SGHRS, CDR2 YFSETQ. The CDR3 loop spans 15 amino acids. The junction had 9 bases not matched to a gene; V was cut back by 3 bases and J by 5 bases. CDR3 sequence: CASSSLAGTAETQYF. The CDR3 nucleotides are TGCGCCAGCAGCTCGTTAGCGGGGACGGCGGAGACCCAGTACTTC.

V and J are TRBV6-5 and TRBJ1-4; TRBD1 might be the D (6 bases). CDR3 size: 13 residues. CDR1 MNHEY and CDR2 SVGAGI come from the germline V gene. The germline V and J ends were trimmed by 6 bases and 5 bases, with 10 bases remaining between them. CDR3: CASRMDRNEKLFF. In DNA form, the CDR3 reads TGTGCCAGCAGAATGGACAGAAATGAAAAACTGTTTTTT.

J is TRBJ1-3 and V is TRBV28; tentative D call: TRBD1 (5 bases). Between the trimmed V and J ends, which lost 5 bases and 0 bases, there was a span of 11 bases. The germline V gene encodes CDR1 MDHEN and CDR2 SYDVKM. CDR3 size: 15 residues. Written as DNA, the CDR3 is TGTGCCAGCAGTCCCCAGGGCCACTCTGGAAACACCATATATTTT. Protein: CASSPQGHSGNTIYF. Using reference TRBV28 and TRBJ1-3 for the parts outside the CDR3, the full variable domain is DVKVTQSSRYLVKRTGEKVFLECVQDMDHENMFWYRQDPGLGLRLIYFSYDVKMKEKGDIPEGYSVSREKKERFSLILESASTNQTSMYLCASSPQGHSGNTIYFGEGSWLTVV.

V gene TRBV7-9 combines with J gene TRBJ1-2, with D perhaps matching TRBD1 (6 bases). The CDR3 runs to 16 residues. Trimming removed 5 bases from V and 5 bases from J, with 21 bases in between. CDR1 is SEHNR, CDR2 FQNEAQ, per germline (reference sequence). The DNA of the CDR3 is TGTGCCAGCAGCCCCTCCATGGATGGGGGGGCATATGGCTACACCTTC. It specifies CASSPSMDGGAYGYTF.

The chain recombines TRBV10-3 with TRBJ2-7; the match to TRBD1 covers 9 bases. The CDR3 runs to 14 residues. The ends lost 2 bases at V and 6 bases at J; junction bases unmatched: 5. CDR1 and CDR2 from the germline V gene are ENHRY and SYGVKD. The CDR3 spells CAISEDRGISEQYF. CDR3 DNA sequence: TGTGCCATCAGTGAGGACAGGGGGATCTCCGAGCAGTACTTC.

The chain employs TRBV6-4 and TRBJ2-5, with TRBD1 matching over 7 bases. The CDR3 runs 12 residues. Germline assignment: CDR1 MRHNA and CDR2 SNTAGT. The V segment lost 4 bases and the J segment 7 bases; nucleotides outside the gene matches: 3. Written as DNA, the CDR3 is TGTGCCAGCAGTGGTGCAGGGGGGACCCAGTACTTC. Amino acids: CASSGAGGTQYF.

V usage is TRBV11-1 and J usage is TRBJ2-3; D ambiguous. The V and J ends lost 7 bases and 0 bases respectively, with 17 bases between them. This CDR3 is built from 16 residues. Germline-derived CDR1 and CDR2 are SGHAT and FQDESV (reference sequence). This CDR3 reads CASNPKDGASTDTQYF. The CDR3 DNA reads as TGTGCCAGCAACCCGAAGGACGGAGCTAGCACAGATACGCAGTATTTT.

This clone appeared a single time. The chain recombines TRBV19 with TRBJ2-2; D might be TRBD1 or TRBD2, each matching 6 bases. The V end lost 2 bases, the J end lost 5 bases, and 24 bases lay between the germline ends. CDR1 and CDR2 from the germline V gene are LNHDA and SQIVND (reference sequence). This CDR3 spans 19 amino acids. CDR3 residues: CASSIPPGHTGTRTGELFF. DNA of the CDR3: TGTGCCAGTAGTATACCCCCTGGCCACACAGGGACTCGGACCGGGGAGCTGTTTTTT.